The 32 T cell receptor beta chains reported below all come from one sample, sequenced in a study of T cell responses to AZD1222 COVID-19 vaccine (dated by TCRdb to 2020 to 2023). Receptor libraries were prepared by the immunoSEQ multiplex PCR assay. Not all clones reach the TCRdb copy of this immuneACCESS table, which keeps in-frame sequences only. Checked studies attribute under half of the gap to unresolved V genes and leave the rest unexplained. In this sample the table shows 170,000 or so clones, about nine tenths of which occur a single time. The leading ten clones occupy less than 1.6% of the sample. The sample's time point, from its label and the paper: baseline before first vaccination. The source material was peripheral blood, sampled on day 0 of AZD1222 vaccination. These receptors were collected from an adult in good health.

This chain links TRBV7-9 with TRBJ1-1; D possibly corresponds to TRBD1 (5 bases). The CDR3 is made up of 12 amino acids. Trimming pared 5 bases from V and 9 bases from J, leaving 13 bases between. The germline CDR1 and CDR2 sequences are SEHNR and FQNEAQ (reference sequence). CDR3 sequence reads: CASSPLTEQAFF. The CDR3 DNA reads TGTGCCAGCAGCCCCCTGACAGAACAAGCTTTCTTT. The whole variable domain, remainder taken from reference TRBV7-9 and TRBJ1-1, is DTGVSQNPRHKITKRGQNVTFRCDPISEHNRLYWYRQTLGQGPEFLTYFQNEAQLEKSRLLSDRFSAERPKGSFSTLEIQRTEQGDSAMYLCASSPLTEQAFFGQGTRLTVV.

The genes are TRBV11-2 and TRBJ2-7; D gene ambiguous. Trimming removed 2 bases from V and 7 bases from J, with 12 bases in between. CDR1 SGHAT and CDR2 FQNNGV come from the germline V gene. This CDR3 spans 13 amino acids. CDR3 DNA: TGTGCCAGCAGCTTAATCCCCGCGCGGGAGCAGTACTTC. This encodes CASSLIPAREQYF.

The rearrangement links TRBV11-2 to TRBJ2-1; TRBD1 agrees at 10 bases. This CDR3 is 17 amino acids long. CDR1 and CDR2 from the germline V gene are SGHAT and FQNNGV. After removal of 0 bases from V and 7 bases from J, the junction contained 9 bases not matched to a gene. CDR3: CASSLERGQGRWNEQFF. Here the CDR3 DNA reads TGTGCCAGCAGCTTAGAAAGGGGACAGGGGCGTTGGAATGAGCAGTTCTTC.

This clone was counted once. The J gene is TRBJ2-5, the V gene TRBV6-5; a possible D gene is TRBD2 (6 bases). CDR3 length: 15 residues. Germline assignment: CDR1 MNHEY and CDR2 SVGAGI. V was trimmed by 6 bases and J by 2 bases, leaving 16 bases between them. This chain's CDR3 is CASRDSPGEQETQYF. The DNA for the CDR3 is TGTGCCAGCAGAGACTCCCCGGGGGAACAAGAGACCCAGTACTTC.

The chain joins TRBV2 to TRBJ1-1, with no clear D. Germline V gene lookup returns CDR1 SNHLY and CDR2 FYNNEI. The V gene lost 7 bases and the J gene lost 1 base, with 10 bases spanning the gap. The CDR3 contains 13 residues. Written as DNA, the CDR3 is TGTGCCAGCAAAGATTGGGCGAACACTGAAGCTTTCTTT. Encoded protein: CASKDWANTEAFF. Based on the CDR3 plus reference TRBV2 and TRBJ1-1, the full variable domain is EPEVTQTPSHQVTQMGQEVILRCVPISNHLYFYWYRQILGQKVEFLVSFYNNEISEKSEIFDDQFSVERPDGSNFTLKIRSTKLEDSAMYFCASKDWANTEAFFGQGTRLTVV.

The chain employs TRBV5-4 and TRBJ1-2; 8 bases agree with TRBD1. Trimming removed 2 bases from V and 4 bases from J; junction bases left unmatched: 16. The CDR3 covers 18 residues. CDR1 is SGHNT and CDR2 is YYREEE in the germline V gene (reference sequence). The CDR3 sequence: CASSFGGRTRGLSYGYTF. DNA for the CDR3: TGTGCCAGCAGCTTCGGCGGTCGAACCAGGGGGCTTAGCTATGGCTACACCTTC. The full variable domain, completed using reference TRBV5-4 and TRBJ1-2, is ETGVTQSPTHLIKTRGQQVTLRCSSQSGHNTVSWYQQALGQGPQFIFQYYREEENGRGNFPPRFSGLQFPNYSSELNVNALELDDSALYLCASSFGGRTRGLSYGYTFGSGTRLTVV.

This clone appeared once. This chain connects TRBV7-2 to TRBJ2-7, with D perhaps TRBD2 (6 bases). The germline V gene has CDR1 SGHTA and CDR2 FQGNSA. This CDR3 has 15 amino acids. V dropped 1 base and J dropped 3 bases, with 13 bases sitting between them. The CDR3 DNA sequence: TGTGCCAGCAGCTTAGGGGGGGTAGGCAGCTACGAGCAGTACTTC. It encodes CASSLGGVGSYEQYF.

CDR3 protein: CASTHRGVYDEQFF. The CDR3, as DNA: TGTGCCAGCACCCACAGGGGGGTATACGATGAGCAGTTCTTC. This rearrangement joins TRBV28 to TRBJ2-1; 8 nucleotides line up with TRBD1. Germline V gives CDR1 MDHEN, CDR2 SYDVKM. There are 14 residues in the CDR3. The trim removed 7 bases at V and 8 bases at J, leaving 10 bases unmatched.

The J gene is TRBJ1-1, the V gene TRBV20-1; D unresolved. The V and J ends lost 3 bases and 4 bases respectively, with 6 bases between them. The CDR3 is 11 amino acids. The V gene's germline CDR1 is DFQATT and CDR2 SNEGSKA (reference sequence). CDR3 DNA: TGCAGTGCTAGGGAGCTCACTGAAGCTTTCTTT. This sequence encodes CSARELTEAFF.

This sequence joins TRBV5-4 and TRBJ2-1, with TRBD2 matching 7 bases. V was clipped by 4 bases and J by 8 bases; unmatched bases: 3. Germline CDR1 reads SGHNT; CDR2 reads YYREEE (reference sequence). The CDR3 covers 12 residues. The CDR3: CASSVGRDEQFF. The CDR3 DNA follows: TGTGCCAGCAGCGTAGGGAGGGATGAGCAGTTCTTC. The variable domain in full, with the rest retrieved from reference TRBV5-4 and TRBJ2-1, is ETGVTQSPTHLIKTRGQQVTLRCSSQSGHNTVSWYQQALGQGPQFIFQYYREEENGRGNFPPRFSGLQFPNYSSELNVNALELDDSALYLCASSVGRDEQFFGPGTRLTVL.

CDR3 protein: CARSLGTVNTEAFF. CDR3 in DNA: TGTGCCAGAAGCTTAGGGACAGTCAACACTGAAGCTTTCTTT. The chain joins TRBV7-5 to TRBJ1-1; the table's D call of TRBD1 was not tested on the DNA. TRBV7-5 is a known pseudogene. The CDR3 is 14 amino acids.

The rearrangement uses TRBV6-5 and TRBJ2-1, with TRBD2 as a possible D gene (6 bases). Germline loops: CDR1 MNHEY, CDR2 SVGAGI. This CDR3 region has 16 residues. V lost 0 bases and J lost 4, with 13 bases in between. CDR3 loop: CASSYSSAGPYNEQFF. CDR3 bases: TGTGCCAGCAGTTACTCCTCAGCGGGCCCTTACAATGAGCAGTTCTTC.

The V and J genes are TRBV6-5 and TRBJ1-5; D is unresolved. The V end was cut by 4 bases, the J end by 0 bases, with 10 bases between. Per the germline V gene, CDR1 is MNHEY and CDR2 is SVGAGI. This CDR3 is built from 15 residues. CDR3 bases: TGTGCCAGCAGTTCCGGACTGCTTAGCAATCAGCCCCAGCATTTT. It specifies CASSSGLLSNQPQHF.

This chain uses TRBV2 with TRBJ2-7; D assignment may be TRBD1 or TRBD2 (6 bases each). V was cut by 8 bases and J by 3 bases, with 11 bases left in between. This CDR3 is 12 amino acids long. Germline values: CDR1 SNHLY, CDR2 FYNNEI. In DNA form, the CDR3 reads TGTGCCAGCCGCGGGACAATCTACGAGCAGTACTTC. Translating it yields CASRGTIYEQYF.

The chain employs TRBV3-1 (or the pseudogene TRBV3-2) and TRBJ2-5, with D possibly being TRBD2 (7 bases). V lost 3 bases and J lost 7, with 24 bases in between. Germline V gene data show CDR1 as LGHDT and CDR2 as YNNKEL (reference sequence). This CDR3 is 17 amino acids long. The CDR3 reads CASSQTPSGRGPGTQYF. In nucleotides, the CDR3 is TGTGCCAGCAGCCAGACGCCTAGCGGTCGGGGGCCTGGGACCCAGTACTTC.

The V and J genes are TRBV5-1 and TRBJ2-3; 9 bases map to TRBD2. The CDR3 length is 15 residues. V lost 0 bases and J lost 5; bases outside the gene matches: 4. Germline CDR1 is SGHRS and CDR2 is YFSETQ. In nucleotides, the CDR3 is TGCGCCAGCAGCTTGGTAGCGGGGGTTGGAGATACGCAGTATTTT. Protein product: CASSLVAGVGDTQYF.

The chain employs TRBV11-3 and TRBJ1-2; D gene uncertain. V lost 1 base and J 4 bases, leaving 7 bases between the germline ends. The CDR3 contains 13 residues. The germline V gene has CDR1 SGHNT and CDR2 YENEEA. CDR3 sequence: CASSLGGSYGYTF. The CDR3 DNA is TGTGCCAGCAGCTTAGGCGGTTCCTATGGCTACACCTTC.

This clone was seen just once. This chain links TRBV11-2 with TRBJ1-4; 11 nucleotides agree with TRBD1. The V and J ends lost 5 bases and 7 bases, in that order; junction bases with no gene match: 9. This CDR3 region has 16 residues. Germline V CDR1 and CDR2: SGHAT, FQNNGV. The CDR3: CASSPSRTGGGEKLFF. The CDR3 bases are TGTGCCAGCAGCCCTAGCCGGACAGGGGGCGGTGAAAAACTGTTTTTT.

The chain carries TRBV9 and TRBJ1-1; D uncertain. The germline gives CDR1 SGDLS, CDR2 YYNGEE. With 5 bases removed from V and 1 base from J, the gap between germline ends came to 9 bases. The CDR3 loop spans 13 amino acids. In DNA, the CDR3 is TGTGCCAGCAGAACTCGGGGGAACACTGAAGCTTTCTTT. Its translation is CASRTRGNTEAFF.

The V and J genes are TRBV24-1 and TRBJ2-3; a possible D gene is TRBD2 (5 bases). In germline, CDR1 is KGHDR, CDR2 SFDVKD. V was shortened by 8 bases and J by 0 bases, with 11 bases between the two germline ends. CDR3 length: 14 amino acids. CDR3 in amino acids: CATKDSRSTDTQYF. DNA of the CDR3: TGTGCCACCAAGGACTCAAGGAGCACAGATACGCAGTATTTT.

The chain joins TRBV3-1 (or the pseudogene TRBV3-2) to TRBJ2-1; TRBD2 matches at 14 bases. Germline CDR1 reads LGHDT; CDR2 reads YNNKEL (reference sequence). This CDR3 comprises 15 residues. V lost 1 base and J lost 9; bases outside the gene matches: 2. The CDR3 spells CASSQGTSGGPEQFF. CDR3 sequence (DNA): TGTGCCAGCAGCCAAGGGACTAGCGGGGGGCCTGAGCAGTTCTTC.

The CDR3: CASSITRDRKTGELFF. Here the CDR3 DNA reads TGTGCCAGTAGTATTACACGGGACAGGAAAACCGGGGAGCTGTTTTTT. V and J are TRBV19 and TRBJ2-2, with 8 nucleotides matching TRBD1. From germline, CDR1 is LNHDA and CDR2 SQIVND (reference sequence). Unmatched junction bases numbered 8, after V lost 3 bases and J lost 5 bases. The CDR3 sequence is 16 residues long.

The V call is TRBV5-5, the J call TRBJ1-1, with a possible D match to TRBD1 (6 bases). Germline V gives CDR1 SGHKS, CDR2 YYEKEE (reference sequence). Trimming left V 0 bases short and J 1 base short, with 7 bases between. This CDR3 is 14 amino acids long. CDR3 DNA: TGTGCCAGCAGCTTGGAAGGGGGGAACACTGAAGCTTTCTTT. Amino acids: CASSLEGGNTEAFF.

This rearrangement joins TRBV7-3 to TRBJ1-1; D is unclear. The CDR3 extends over 15 amino acids. Germline lookup yields CDR1 SGHTA and CDR2 FQGTGA. Between the trimmed V and J ends, which lost 4 bases and 1 base, there was a span of 13 bases. CDR3 protein: CASSSGRRPNTEAFF. CDR3 nucleotide sequence: TGTGCCAGCAGCTCCGGGCGTAGACCGAACACTGAAGCTTTCTTT. The whole variable domain, filled in from reference TRBV7-3 and TRBJ1-1, reads GAGVSQTPSNKVTEKGKYVELRCDPISGHTALYWYRQSLGQGPEFLIYFQGTGAADDSGLPNDRFFAVRPEGSVSTLKIQRTERGDSAVYLCASSSGRRPNTEAFFGQGTRLTVV.

The chain couples TRBV11-2 to TRBJ2-7; D possibly corresponds to TRBD2 (5 bases). The CDR3 length is 15 residues. CDR1 and CDR2 from the germline V gene are SGHAT and FQNNGV. Trimming removed 5 bases at V and 3 bases at J, with 17 bases between. CDR3 residues: CASSTRGLGFYEQYF. The CDR3 bases are TGTGCCAGCAGCACCCGAGGGTTAGGGTTCTACGAGCAGTACTTC.

This clone was picked up one time. The chain combines TRBV6-5 with TRBJ1-4, with TRBD1 matching over 12 bases. Germline V gene data show CDR1 as MNHEY and CDR2 as SVGAGI. J lost 6 bases, V lost 6 bases, and 2 bases had no gene match. There are 14 residues in the CDR3. CDR3 protein: CASRGDRGHEKLFF. The CDR3 DNA reads TGTGCCAGCAGAGGGGACAGGGGGCATGAAAAACTGTTTTTT.

The rearrangement joins TRBV28 to TRBJ2-5; possibly TRBD1 or TRBD2 for D (5 bases each). The V gene's germline CDR1 is MDHEN and CDR2 SYDVKM. Trimming shortened V by 6 bases and J by 5 bases, and 13 bases separated the two germline ends. The CDR3 has 13 amino acids. CDR3 in DNA: TGTGCCAGCAGCTCGGGGCTAAAGGAGACCCAGTACTTC. Translated: CASSSGLKETQYF.

The rearrangement links TRBV5-1 to TRBJ2-5; no clear D gene. V was clipped by 3 bases and J by 5 bases, with 23 bases between them. In germline, CDR1 is SGHRS, CDR2 YFSETQ. This CDR3 contains 17 residues. CDR3 DNA: TGCGCCAGCAGCTACACCGGTGATAGAATCCTGGGGGAGACCCAGTACTTC. It translates to CASSYTGDRILGETQYF.

This chain connects TRBV28 to TRBJ2-2, with D perhaps TRBD1 (7 bases). V was pared by 5 bases and J by 5 bases, with 15 bases between. Germline values: CDR1 MDHEN, CDR2 SYDVKM. The CDR3 loop spans 15 amino acids. CDR3 loop: CASSPGGHGTGELFF. CDR3 DNA sequence: TGTGCCAGCAGTCCAGGGGGGCATGGAACCGGGGAGCTGTTTTTT.

The chain uses TRBV19 and TRBJ1-5; no definite D call. The CDR3 spans 13 residues. The ends were cut back, 4 bases at V and 2 bases at J, with 6 bases in the middle. Per germline, CDR1 LNHDA and CDR2 SQIVND (reference sequence). The CDR3 DNA reads as TGTGCCAGTAGTAAGGTCGGCAATCAGCCCCAGCATTTT. Amino acid sequence: CASSKVGNQPQHF.

To note about this clone: Other DNA sequences in this sample translate to the same CDR3. The J gene is TRBJ1-1, the V gene TRBV4-1, with D possibly being TRBD1 (6 bases). The V gene's germline CDR1 is MGHRA and CDR2 YSYEKL. The CDR3 totals 15 residues. Trimming took 1 base from V and 4 from J, leaving 13 bases between them. CDR3 loop: CASSQVGARTTEAFF. CDR3 bases: TGCGCCAGCAGCCAAGTGGGGGCAAGAACCACTGAAGCTTTCTTT.

CDR3 residues: CAWTDSGELFF. The CDR3 DNA reads TGTGCCTGGACGGACTCCGGGGAGCTGTTTTTT. J is TRBJ2-2 and V is TRBV30; possibly TRBD2 for D (5 bases). V was cut by 4 bases and J by 6 bases, with 6 bases left in between. The CDR3 sequence is 11 residues long. The germline V gene encodes CDR1 GTSNPN and CDR2 SVGIG (reference sequence).